This is a list of T cell receptor beta chains from one sample in a study of blood T cell repertoires in COVID-19. The repertoire was sequenced with immunoSEQ multiplex PCR; TCRdb's copy has only in-frame clones and lacks some. The table includes roughly 360,000 clones, around 87% detected once. The sample was PBMCs or T cells enriched from blood (not recorded which). These receptors all come from a man under 40 who had recovered from COVID-19. Each CDR3 is given with its conserved first and last residue. A D gene is named only where the DNA matches it firmly. Clone size appears in some rows only: once, few, many, or a class for an expanded clone.

J gene	D gene	V gene	clone size	CDR3 protein
TRBJ1-6	NA	TRBV6-4	NA	CASSDSNTRNSPLHF
TRBJ1-4	NA	TRBV19	NA	CASPVGRGVLIATNEKLFF
TRBJ2-2	TRBD1	TRBV27	NA	CASSSDRVVGELFF
TRBJ1-1	TRBD1	TRBV5-4	once	CASSPGTGVRAFF
TRBJ2-3	NA	TRBV18	NA	CASSPRGEAGDTQYF
TRBJ1-1	NA	TRBV7-2	NA	CASSPTGSGTEAFF
TRBJ1-2	NA	TRBV2	few	CASSESGGVGYTF
TRBJ1-5	NA	TRBV18	NA	CASSLGIRDNQPQHF
TRBJ2-1	TRBD2	TRBV19	NA	CASRKGLAAALWDEQFF
TRBJ2-5	NA	TRBV25-1	NA	CASSPRLGVGETQYF
TRBJ1-1	NA	TRBV13	NA	CASSTSGIGTEAFF
TRBJ1-1	NA	TRBV5-1	NA	CASSSRPLGNTEAFF